Presented here are 32 T cell receptor beta chains from one specimen sequenced in a study of T cell repertoires in cytomegalovirus infection. Via MiXCR, TCRdb re-called the reads, giving one row per CDR3 protein. The repertoire consists of 300,000 or so distinct CDR3 sequences, with about 8.8% occurring once and the leading ten covering around 2.6%. Sequencing was done on a sample of PBMCs. These receptors were obtained from a human donor in good health (CMV status not recorded). Some clones in this sample may be carry-over from other donors' samples.

This clonotype was recorded a few times. The V gene is TRBV20-1, the J gene TRBJ2-7; D is unresolved. This CDR3 has 14 amino acids. Trimming took 5 bases from V and 1 from J, leaving 15 bases between them. Germline V gives CDR1 DFQATT, CDR2 SNEGSKA (reference sequence). CDR3 protein: CSAPSEASSYEQYF. The DNA for the CDR3 is TGCAGTGCTCCGAGCGAGGCCTCATCCTACGAGCAGTACTTC.

The table lists this clonotype with a few counts. The genes are TRBV7-8 and TRBJ2-2; possible D gene TRBD2, 5 bases. Germline-derived CDR1 and CDR2 are SGHVS and FQNEAQ. Trimming took 5 bases from V and 3 from J, leaving 13 bases between them. This CDR3 contains 15 residues. The CDR3 spells CASSRGLLDTGELFF. For the CDR3, the DNA is TGTGCCAGCAGCCGCGGACTCCTCGACACCGGGGAGCTGTTTTTT.

In this sample, this clonotype turned up many times. The chain employs TRBV7-2 and TRBJ2-1; 8 bases are shared with TRBD1. The CDR3 runs 15 residues. The germline V gene encodes CDR1 SGHTA and CDR2 FQGNSA. Losses at the gene ends were 5 bases for V and 4 bases for J; bases not matched to a gene: 7. CDR3: CASSPRQGAYNEQFF. In DNA, the CDR3 is TGTGCCAGCAGCCCGCGGCAGGGGGCATACAATGAGCAGTTCTTC.

The chain is built from TRBV6-6 and TRBJ1-1; 10 positions match TRBD1. Germline trimming cut 5 bases from V and 3 bases from J; bases unmatched to any gene: 9. The CDR3 contains 16 residues. Germline-derived CDR1 and CDR2 are MNHNY and SVGAGI (reference sequence). CDR3 in amino acids: CASSQPTGGRDTEAFF. In nucleotides, the CDR3 is TGTGCCAGCAGTCAGCCGACAGGGGGCCGGGACACTGAAGCTTTCTTT.

Only a few counts were recorded for this clonotype. The chain uses TRBV18 and TRBJ2-5, with D possibly matching TRBD1 (6 bases). V dropped 2 bases and J dropped 1 base, with 11 bases sitting between them. The germline V gene encodes CDR1 KGHSH and CDR2 LQKENI. This CDR3 region has 15 residues. The CDR3 spells CASSPIAGVQETQYF. The CDR3 DNA is TGTGCCAGCTCACCAATCGCAGGGGTCCAAGAGACCCAGTACTTC. Together with reference TRBV18 and TRBJ2-5, the CDR3 gives the full variable domain: NAGVMQNPRHLVRRRGQEARLRCSPMKGHSHVYWYRQLPEEGLKFMVYLQKENIIDESGMPKERFSAEFPKEGPSILRIQQVVRGDSAAYFCASSPIAGVQETQYFGPGTRLLVL.

This clonotype has just a few counts. The rearrangement joins TRBV12-3 or TRBV12-4 to TRBJ1-1; 9 positions match TRBD1. There are 16 residues in the CDR3. After removal of 6 bases from V and 1 base from J, the junction contained 9 bases not matched to a gene. CDR3 in DNA: TGTGCCAGCAGCTTCTTAAAGGGACAGGGGAACACTGAAGCTTTCTTT. This translates into CASSFLKGQGNTEAFF.

This clonotype was seen ten or more times. The chain is built from TRBV2 and TRBJ2-2; a possible D gene is TRBD2 (6 bases). The germline CDR1 and CDR2 sequences are SNHLY and FYNNEI. The ends were cut back, 5 bases at V and 5 bases at J, with 12 bases in the middle. This CDR3 region has 14 residues. Here the CDR3 reads CASSYFGGTGELFF. CDR3 sequence (DNA): TGTGCCAGCAGTTACTTCGGGGGAACCGGGGAGCTGTTTTTT.

J is TRBJ2-1 and V is TRBV6-2 or TRBV6-3, with 10 bases that match TRBD2. Losses at the gene ends were 7 bases for V and 2 bases for J; bases not matched to a gene: 5. CDR3 length: 15 amino acids. Germline CDR1 and CDR2: MNHEY and SVGEGT. For the CDR3, the DNA is TGTGCCAGCATCTCTAGCGGGGGTCCCTACAATGAGCAGTTCTTC. Amino acid sequence: CASISSGGPYNEQFF.

The rearrangement uses TRBV3-1 and TRBJ2-7, with D possibly being TRBD1 (6 bases). The CDR3 consists of 13 residues. Germline V lookup: CDR1 LGHDT, CDR2 YNNKEL (reference sequence). The CDR3 DNA follows: TGTGCCAGCAGCTCAACGGACAGTTACGAGCGGTACGTC. This encodes CASSSTDSYERYV.

The chain recombines TRBV4-2 with TRBJ1-1; maybe TRBD1 (5 bases). Trimming removed 1 base from V and 4 bases from J, with 10 bases in between. This CDR3 region has 14 residues. Germline V gives CDR1 LGHNA, CDR2 YNFKEQ. The CDR3: CASSQVGVGTEAFF. DNA for the CDR3: TGTGCCAGCAGCCAAGTGGGGGTTGGCACTGAAGCTTTCTTT.

This clonotype was picked up many times. The chain uses TRBV29-1 and TRBJ2-3; 9 bases map to TRBD2. V was pared by 3 bases and J by 3 bases, with 10 bases of the junction left unmatched. Looked up from germline, CDR1 is SQVTM and CDR2 is ANQGSEA. The CDR3 contains 16 residues. The CDR3 nucleotides read TGCAGCGTTGATGGGCTCGCGGGGGGGCCGACAGATACGCAGTATTTT. Translated, it gives CSVDGLAGGPTDTQYF.

At least ten counts were recorded for this clonotype. CDR3 residues: CASSPSLERGITDTQYF. In nucleotides, the CDR3 is TGTGCCAGCAGCCCTTCCCTCGAGCGGGGGATCACAGATACGCAGTATTTT. The genes are TRBV6-2 or TRBV6-3 and TRBJ2-3, with 8 positions matching TRBD2. Germline trimming cut 6 bases from V and 2 bases from J; bases unmatched to any gene: 13. CDR1 and CDR2 from the germline V gene are MNHEY and SVGEGT. The CDR3 consists of 17 residues.

Ten or more counts support this clonotype. The V call is TRBV7-2, the J call TRBJ2-1; TRBD2 matches 10 bases. V lost 0 bases and J lost 7; bases outside the gene matches: 6. The CDR3 runs 16 residues. The germline gives CDR1 SGHTA, CDR2 FQGNSA. CDR3 loop: CASSLAGTSVMNEQFF. The CDR3 coding sequence is TGTGCCAGCAGCTTAGCGGGGACTAGCGTTATGAATGAGCAGTTCTTC.

V is TRBV29-1 and J is TRBJ2-1; no clear D. The CDR3 totals 13 residues. V was trimmed by 5 bases and J by 10 bases, leaving 18 bases between them. The germline V gene has CDR1 SQVTM and CDR2 ANQGSEA. The CDR3 coding sequence is TGCAGCGTTACCAAGACTCTCGAGCGCGAGCAGTTCTTC. Translating it yields CSVTKTLEREQFF.

This clonotype was observed a few times. The V gene is TRBV19, the J gene TRBJ2-1; D perhaps matches TRBD2 (6 bases). The CDR3 covers 12 residues. Per germline, CDR1 LNHDA and CDR2 SQIVND (reference sequence). V was shortened by 3 bases and J by 7 bases, with 7 bases between the two germline ends. The CDR3 reads CASSIGGNEQFF. The CDR3 coding sequence is TGTGCCAGTAGTATTGGAGGGAATGAGCAGTTCTTC.

Many counts were recorded for this clonotype. The V call is TRBV7-2, the J call TRBJ2-5; D ambiguous. This CDR3 is 12 amino acids long. Trimming stripped 4 bases from V and 0 bases from J, with 3 bases between. Germline CDR1 reads SGHTA; CDR2 reads FQGNSA. The CDR3 DNA sequence: TGTGCCAGCAGCTCGTACCAAGAGACCCAGTACTTC. This sequence encodes CASSSYQETQYF.

This clonotype showed up many times. The gene calls are TRBV5-1 and TRBJ2-3, with 7 positions matching TRBD2. V was clipped by 4 bases and J by 3 bases; unmatched bases: 8. Germline loops: CDR1 SGHRS, CDR2 YFSETQ. This CDR3 has 15 amino acids. This CDR3 is CASSPGRASTDTQYF. CDR3 nucleotide sequence: TGCGCCAGCAGCCCAGGGAGGGCGAGTACAGATACGCAGTATTTT.

This clonotype was picked up many times. V is TRBV10-2 and J is TRBJ2-7, with D tentatively TRBD2 (6 bases). CDR1 and CDR2 from the germline V gene are WSHSY and SAAADI. The V and J ends lost 6 bases and 5 bases respectively, with 14 bases between them. The CDR3 has 13 residues. The CDR3 bases are TGCGCCAGCAGCCTTTTCAGGGAGGACGAGCAGTACTTC. Amino acids: CASSLFREDEQYF.

The sample holds many counts of this clonotype. The CDR3 nucleotides are TGCAGCGTCCGAGCGAACACTGAAGCTTTCTTT. The encoded protein is CSVRANTEAFF. The chain combines TRBV29-1 with TRBJ1-1; D gene uncertain. Germline CDR1 SQVTM, CDR2 ANQGSEA. V lost 6 bases and J 1 base, leaving 6 bases between the germline ends. This CDR3 has 11 amino acids. Variable domain in full (rest from reference TRBV29-1 and TRBJ1-1): SAVISQKPSRDICQRGTSLTIQCQVDSQVTMMFWYRQQPGQSLTLIATANQGSEATYESGFVIDKFPISRPNLTFSTLTVSNMSPEDSSIYLCSVRANTEAFFGQGTRLTVV.

In its sample, this clonotype was seen many times. J is TRBJ2-1 and V is TRBV7-2; 12 nucleotides match TRBD2. The ends lost 5 bases at V and 4 bases at J; junction bases unmatched: 6. Germline CDR1 and CDR2: SGHTA and FQGNSA. The CDR3 is made up of 16 amino acids. This CDR3 reads CASSLWTSGEYNEQFF. The CDR3 DNA sequence: TGTGCCAGCAGCCTATGGACTAGCGGGGAATACAATGAGCAGTTCTTC.

This clonotype was picked up many times. J is TRBJ1-4 and V is TRBV4-2; D is unresolved. Trimming shortened V by 0 bases and J by 4 bases, and 15 bases separated the two germline ends. The CDR3 totals 17 residues. The germline gives CDR1 LGHNA, CDR2 YNFKEQ. The CDR3 sequence is CASSQDDRSRDNEKLFF. The CDR3 region has the DNA TGTGCCAGCAGCCAAGACGATCGGTCACGGGATAATGAAAAACTGTTTTTT.

This clonotype was seen many times. This chain links TRBV2 with TRBJ1-2; 10 nucleotides agree with TRBD1. Losses at the gene ends were 5 bases for V and 2 bases for J; bases not matched to a gene: 5. The CDR3 length is 15 residues. Looked up from germline, CDR1 is SNHLY and CDR2 is FYNNEI. The CDR3 nucleotides read TGTGCCAGCAGTCCCGGGACAGGGGAAAACTATGGCTACACCTTC. Its translation is CASSPGTGENYGYTF.

This clonotype was counted at least ten times. The chain recombines TRBV9 with TRBJ2-2; perhaps TRBD1 as D (5 bases). The CDR3 is 15 amino acids. Germline CDR1 and CDR2: SGDLS and YYNGEE. Trimming took off 2 bases at V and 6 bases at J, with 14 bases between the two ends. The CDR3 region has the DNA TGTGCCAGCAGCGTTAAGGGGCGACCAGCCGGGGAGCTGTTTTTT. It translates to CASSVKGRPAGELFF.

In this sample, this clonotype turned up many times. V gene TRBV20-1 combines with J gene TRBJ1-2; D is unclear. CDR3 length: 14 residues. V lost 0 bases and J 6 bases, leaving 14 bases between the germline ends. Germline CDR1 reads DFQATT; CDR2 reads SNEGSKA (reference sequence). In nucleotides, the CDR3 is TGCAGTGCTAGAGATGGCCGACATAAGAATGGCTACACCTTC. As protein: CSARDGRHKNGYTF.

At least ten counts were recorded for this clonotype. The chain joins TRBV6-4 to TRBJ2-3; unclear D gene. This CDR3 has 19 amino acids. The V end was cut by 2 bases, the J end by 6 bases, with 27 bases between. Germline V gives CDR1 MRHNA, CDR2 SNTAGT. The CDR3 spells CASSDAIPPRPRCCDTQYF. CDR3 DNA: TGTGCCAGCAGTGACGCGATTCCTCCCAGGCCCCGCTGTTGTGATACGCAGTATTTT.

This clonotype was counted ten times or more. The chain has TRBV5-1 and TRBJ2-3; the D is unclear. The V gene lost 2 bases and the J gene lost 3 bases, with 13 bases spanning the gap. The germline V gene has CDR1 SGHRS and CDR2 YFSETQ. This CDR3 has 15 residues. CDR3 sequence reads: CASSFDLPPTDTQYF. CDR3 DNA sequence: TGCGCCAGCAGCTTCGACCTACCGCCGACAGATACGCAGTATTTT.

This clonotype was recorded many times. The V and J genes are TRBV5-6 and TRBJ2-3, with TRBD1 matching over 7 bases. Germline CDR1 reads SGHDT; CDR2 reads YYEEEE. V lost 4 bases, J lost 2 bases, and 7 bases stayed unmatched. This CDR3 comprises 15 residues. DNA for the CDR3: TGTGCCAGCAGCCTAAGACAGGGAGCCACAGATACGCAGTATTTT. Amino acids: CASSLRQGATDTQYF.

This clonotype was observed a few times. This chain uses TRBV29-1 with TRBJ1-2; weak D call: TRBD1 (5 bases). The V gene lost 8 bases and the J gene lost 6 bases, with 19 bases spanning the gap. This CDR3 spans 13 amino acids. The germline V gene encodes CDR1 SQVTM and CDR2 ANQGSEA. Here the CDR3 DNA reads TGCAGCACCTATGAAGGGGCAGGGCATGGCTACACCTTC. Translating it yields CSTYEGAGHGYTF. Combining the CDR3 with reference TRBV29-1 and TRBJ1-2 gives the whole variable domain SAVISQKPSRDICQRGTSLTIQCQVDSQVTMMFWYRQQPGQSLTLIATANQGSEATYESGFVIDKFPISRPNLTFSTLTVSNMSPEDSSIYLCSTYEGAGHGYTFGSGTRLTVV.

This clonotype was counted a few times. The gene calls are TRBV11-2 and TRBJ2-5; D is tentatively TRBD1 or TRBD2 (5 bases each). The CDR3 sequence is 16 residues long. Trimming stripped 3 bases from V and 7 bases from J, with 21 bases between. The germline V gene has CDR1 SGHAT and CDR2 FQNNGV. The CDR3 spells CASSFLEGLREGTQYF. For the CDR3, the DNA is TGTGCCAGCAGCTTCCTAGAGGGGCTCAGGGAAGGGACCCAGTACTTC.

This clonotype has a count of ten or more. The gene calls are TRBV6-4 and TRBJ1-2; TRBD1 agrees at 8 bases. From germline, CDR1 is MRHNA and CDR2 SNTAGT. This CDR3 region has 15 residues. V was clipped by 1 base and J by 6 bases; unmatched bases: 7. CDR3 DNA: TGTGCCAGCAGTGACTACCCGGACAGGGAGAATGGCTACACCTTC. Residues: CASSDYPDRENGYTF.

The gene calls are TRBV29-1 and TRBJ1-1; D is possibly TRBD1 (5 bases). The CDR3 runs 12 residues. The V end lost 7 bases, the J end lost 0 bases, and 9 bases lay between the germline ends. Germline V gene sequence: CDR1 SQVTM, CDR2 ANQGSEA. The CDR3 region has the DNA TGCAGCGCCCGACAGATGAACACTGAAGCTTTCTTT. It is translated as CSARQMNTEAFF. Full variable domain (outside the CDR3, taken from reference TRBV29-1 and TRBJ1-1): SAVISQKPSRDICQRGTSLTIQCQVDSQVTMMFWYRQQPGQSLTLIATANQGSEATYESGFVIDKFPISRPNLTFSTLTVSNMSPEDSSIYLCSARQMNTEAFFGQGTRLTVV.

This clonotype was seen ten or more times. The chain combines TRBV7-9 with TRBJ2-2; 7 positions agree with TRBD1. The CDR3 runs to 12 residues. V trimming: 5 bases; J trimming: 13 bases; junction bases outside the gene matches: 7. The germline gives CDR1 SEHNR, CDR2 FQNEAQ (reference sequence). The CDR3 coding sequence is TGTGCCAGCAGCAATACAGGGGATCGGCTGTTTTTT. This translates into CASSNTGDRLFF. The variable domain in full, with the rest retrieved from reference TRBV7-9 and TRBJ2-2, is DTGVSQNPRHKITKRGQNVTFRCDPISEHNRLYWYRQTLGQGPEFLTYFQNEAQLEKSRLLSDRFSAERPKGSFSTLEIQRTEQGDSAMYLCASSNTGDRLFFGEGSRLTVL.